The clone carrying this TCR beta chain occurred many times. The data are from a study of T cell repertoires in cytomegalovirus infection. Looked up from germline, CDR1 is SGHTA and CDR2 is FQGNSA. The CDR3 runs to 16 residues. With 5 bases clipped from V and 6 bases from J, the junction kept 14 bases outside the gene matches. TCRdb reprocessed the reads with MiXCR, giving one entry per CDR3 protein. The repertoire holds 150,000 to 200,000 distinct CDR3 sequences, with 9.5% as singletons. The chain links TRBV7-2 to TRBJ2-7, with 9 positions matching TRBD1. The sequence derives from a human donor in good health (CMV status not recorded). Some clones in this sample may be carry-over from other donors' samples. What was sequenced was PBMCs. The CDR3 spells CASSHRDRVTLGEQYF. CDR3 sequence (DNA): TGTGCCAGCAGCCACCGGGACAGGGTGACACTAGGCGAGCAGTACTTC.